The rows below give T cell receptor beta chains drawn from one sample of a study of shared clonotypes between healthy human individuals. Clones were sequenced by immunoSEQ multiplex PCR, and TCRdb holds only the in-frame ones, with some missing. The data hold millions of clones, with 85% to 95% observed a single time. Sequences were obtained from naive CD4+ T cells sorted from blood. The receptors were gathered from a man younger than 30 in good health. Both conserved end residues are part of each CDR3. D genes are given only for firm matches. Part of the rows lack a size; the others show once, few, many or a class for expanded clones.

j_gene | v_gene | d_gene | abundance | CDR3nt | CDR3aa
TRBJ1-2 | TRBV5-1 | . | . | TGCGCCAGCAGCTTCCTACGCTATGGCTACACCTTC | CASSFLRYGYTF
TRBJ1-2 | TRBV15 | . | . | TGTGCCACCAGCAGAGATCAAACCGATTATGGCTACACCTTC | CATSRDQTDYGYTF
TRBJ2-6 | TRBV12-5 | . | . | TGTGCTAGTGCAAGCTCTGGGGCCAACGTCCTGACTTTC | CASASSGANVLTF
TRBJ2-3 | TRBV6-6 | . | . | TGTGCCAGCAGTTACTGGCGGGGCTCGGTCACAGATACGCAGTATTTT | CASSYWRGSVTDTQYF
TRBJ1-3 | TRBV6-6 | . | . | TGTGCCAGCAGTGGACCACAGCGAGACCCTGGAAACACCATATATTTT | CASSGPQRDPGNTIYF
TRBJ2-3 | TRBV2 | TRBD1 | . | TGTGCCAGCAGTGGACAGGGGGTAACAGATACGCAGTATTTT | CASSGQGVTDTQYF
TRBJ2-5 | TRBV11-2 | . | . | TGTGCCAGCAGACTTCCATTCCCGTCGGGGGTGCAGACCCAGTACTTC | CASRLPFPSGVQTQYF
TRBJ1-6 | TRBV10-3 | . | . | TGTGCCGCCCAGAAATTCTATAATTCACCCCTCCACTTT | CAAQKFYNSPLHF
TRBJ2-7 | TRBV7-8 | . | . | TGTGCCAGCAGCCCCGGGACTCCGGGGCCCTACGAGCAGTACTTC | CASSPGTPGPYEQYF
TRBJ1-2 | TRBV27 | . | . | TGTGCCAGCAGTGGATCGGAGGGACGTGGCTACACCTTC | CASSGSEGRGYTF
TRBJ1-5 | TRBV5-1 | . | . | TGCGCCAGCAGCTTGGCCACCGATCAGCCCCAGCATTTT | CASSLATDQPQHF
TRBJ2-7 | TRBV21-1 | . | . | TGTGCCAGCAACCCCGGGACATGTACCTACGAGCAGTACTTC | CASNPGTCTYEQYF
TRBJ2-1 | TRBV5-1 | . | . | TGCGCCAGCAGCTTGCCTACGGGATACAATGAGCAGTTCTTC | CASSLPTGYNEQFF
TRBJ2-5 | TRBV28 | . | . | TGTGCCAGCAGTACCACCGGGGGTAGGTCACAAGAGACCCAGTACTTC | CASSTTGGRSQETQYF
TRBJ2-5 | TRBV4-2 | . | . | TGTGCCAGCAGCCAAGATGACCGAGAGACCCAGTACTTC | CASSQDDRETQYF
TRBJ1-2 | TRBV5-1 | . | . | TGCGCCAGCAGCTCACAAGGCCCTAACTATGGCTACACCTTC | CASSSQGPNYGYTF
TRBJ2-1 | TRBV27 | TRBD2 | . | TGTGCCAGCAGCCAGTCGGCGGGAGGCTACATAAGCTCCTACAATGAGCAGTTCTTC | CASSQSAGGYISSYNEQFF
TRBJ2-7 | TRBV5-5 | . | once | TGTGCCAGCAGCTTGCAGGAGGGGTTCTCCTACGAGCAGTACTTC | CASSLQEGFSYEQYF
TRBJ1-6 | TRBV5-6 | . | . | TGTGCCAGCAGCTTACAGGGAAGCTCCTATAATTCACCCCTCCACTTT | CASSLQGSSYNSPLHF
TRBJ1-2 | TRBV6-1 | . | . | TGTGCCAGCAATCCTAAAGCGGGGGGTAGCGGAGGCTACACCTTC | CASNPKAGGSGGYTF
TRBJ2-5 | TRBV6-1 | TRBD2 | . | TGTGCCAGCAGTGCTGCGGGACTAGTTGGGATGGAGACCCAGTACTTC | CASSAAGLVGMETQYF
TRBJ2-7 | TRBV6-6 | . | . | TGTGCCAGCAGGCAAAGCTCACCCGGTTACGAGCAGTACTTC | CASRQSSPGYEQYF
TRBJ1-3 | TRBV5-3 | . | . | TGTGCCAGAAGCCCCCGGTTATCTGGAAACACCATATATTTT | CARSPRLSGNTIYF
TRBJ2-2 | TRBV7-9 | . | . | TGTGCCAGCAGCTCCGGGCGACAGGCCGGGGAGCTGTTTTTT | CASSSGRQAGELFF
TRBJ1-1 | TRBV6-1 | . | . | TGTGCCAGCAGTGAAAGAGGACAGTTAATGAACACTGAAGCTTTCTTT | CASSERGQLMNTEAFF
TRBJ1-5 | TRBV28 | TRBD1 | . | TGTGCCAGCAGTCCCCCCAGGGACAGTCAGCCCCAGCATTTT | CASSPPRDSQPQHF
TRBJ2-4 | TRBV7-2 | TRBD1 | . | TGTGCCAGCAGCTTAGGGAAGGACAGGGGTAGCATTCAGTACTTC | CASSLGKDRGSIQYF
TRBJ2-3 | TRBV2 | . | . | TGTGCCAGCAGTGGACAGGCCACAGATACGCAGTATTTT | CASSGQATDTQYF
TRBJ2-7 | TRBV6-1 | TRBD1 | once | TGTGCCAGCAGTCCTCGCGGGACAGGGTCCTACGAGCAGTACTTC | CASSPRGTGSYEQYF
TRBJ2-5 | TRBV14 | TRBD1 | . | TGTGCCACCTCGGACAGGTCACAAGAGACCCAGTACTTC | CATSDRSQETQYF
TRBJ2-7 | TRBV7-9 | . | . | TGTGCCAGCAGCTTAATACAGTCCTCCTACGAGCAGTACTTC | CASSLIQSSYEQYF
TRBJ2-7 | TRBV18 | TRBD1 | . | TGTGCCAGCTCACCTCCGGGACAGGGGGGCGAGCAGTACTTC | CASSPPGQGGEQYF
TRBJ2-2 | TRBV4-1 | . | . | TGCGCCAGCAGCCAGAACACCGGGGAGCTGTTTTTT | CASSQNTGELFF
TRBJ2-5 | TRBV6-4 | . | . | TGTGCCAGGACAAGAACCCAGGGGGGTGGAGAGACCCAGTACTTC | CARTRTQGGGETQYF
TRBJ2-1 | TRBV6-6 | TRBD2 | . | TGTGCCAGCATCCTCGGACTAGCGGGGAGCAATGAGCAGTTCTTC | CASILGLAGSNEQFF
TRBJ1-5 | TRBV6-1 | . | . | TGTGCCAGCGACTACAGCCTCTATAGCAATCAGCCCCAGCATTTT | CASDYSLYSNQPQHF
TRBJ1-2 | TRBV27 | . | . | TGTGCCAGCAGTTTAACTGCTAACTATGGCTACACCTTC | CASSLTANYGYTF
TRBJ2-6 | TRBV5-1 | . | . | TGCGCCAGCAGGGGGCGCTCTGGGGCCAACGTCCTGACTTTC | CASRGRSGANVLTF
TRBJ2-5 | TRBV11-2 | . | . | TGTGCCAGCAGGATAAATACAGAGACCCAGTACTTC | CASRINTETQYF
TRBJ2-1 | TRBV6-5 | TRBD2 | once | TGTGCCAGCAGTTACAGCGGGGGTTCCTACAATGAGCAGTTCTTC | CASSYSGGSYNEQFF
TRBJ1-6 | TRBV18 | TRBD1 | . | TGTGCCAGCTCACAAGACAGGGGGAATTCACCCCTCCACTTT | CASSQDRGNSPLHF
TRBJ2-3 | TRBV27 | . | . | TGTGCCAGCAGTTTATGGAGGGAGTTTGATACGCAGTATTTT | CASSLWREFDTQYF
TRBJ2-7 | TRBV7-9 | . | . | TGTGCCAGCAGCCCTAAGAGCTCCTACGAGCAGTACTTC | CASSPKSSYEQYF
TRBJ2-5 | TRBV15 | . | . | TGTGCCACCAGCACCAGACAAGAGACCCAGTACTTC | CATSTRQETQYF
TRBJ2-3 | TRBV18 | TRBD2 | . | TGTGCCAGCTCACCACCGGCTAGCGGGAGAACAGATACGCAGTATTTT | CASSPPASGRTDTQYF
TRBJ1-2 | TRBV27 | TRBD1 | once | TGTGCCAGCAGTGGGGCGGACAGGGGGGACTATGGCTACACCTTC | CASSGADRGDYGYTF
TRBJ1-1 | TRBV5-6 | . | . | TGTGCCAGCAGCTCCGGGGGCGGAGGGGTGAACACTGAAGCTTTCTTT | CASSSGGGGVNTEAFF
TRBJ1-1 | TRBV30 | TRBD1 | . | TGTGCCTGGGGCCCAAACAGGGGAGATGAAGCTTTCTTT | CAWGPNRGDEAFF
TRBJ1-2 | TRBV6-1 | . | . | TGTGCCAGCAGGACAGGAGCTAACTATGGCTACACCTTC | CASRTGANYGYTF
TRBJ1-6 | TRBV5-6 | . | . | TGTGCCAGCAGCTTTTATGGGGACATAGGACCGAGGGCCCTCCACTTT | CASSFYGDIGPRALHF
TRBJ1-2 | TRBV6-1 | TRBD1 | . | TGTGCCAGCAGTGGGGGGGACAGTGTGGGCTATGGCTACACCTTC | CASSGGDSVGYGYTF
TRBJ2-2 | TRBV4-3 | . | . | TGCGCCAGCAGCCAAGATCCCTTCGGGGAGCTGTTTTTT | CASSQDPFGELFF
TRBJ2-5 | TRBV5-1 | . | . | TGCGCCAGCAGGCGGACTGGGATTATCGGGGAGACCCAGTACTTC | CASRRTGIIGETQYF
TRBJ2-5 | TRBV30 | TRBD1 | . | TGTGCCTGGGGGGACAGGAGGTACCAAGAGACCCAGTACTTC | CAWGDRRYQETQYF
TRBJ2-2 | TRBV10-3 | . | . | TGTGCCACCTCCAGTGAAGGGAGGAACACCGGGGAGCTGTTTTTT | CATSSEGRNTGELFF